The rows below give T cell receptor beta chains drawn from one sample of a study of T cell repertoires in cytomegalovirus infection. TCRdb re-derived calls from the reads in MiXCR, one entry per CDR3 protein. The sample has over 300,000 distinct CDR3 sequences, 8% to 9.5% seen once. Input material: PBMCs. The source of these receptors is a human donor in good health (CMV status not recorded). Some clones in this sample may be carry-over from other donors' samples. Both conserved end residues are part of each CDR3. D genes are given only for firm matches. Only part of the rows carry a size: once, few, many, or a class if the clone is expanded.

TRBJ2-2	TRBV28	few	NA	TGTGCCAGCAGGTTTGGAACCATCACCGGGGAGCTGTTTTTT	CASRFGTITGELFF
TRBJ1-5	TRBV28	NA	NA	TGTGCCAGCAGTCCCTCCAGATATCAGCCCCAGCATTTT	CASSPSRYQPQHF
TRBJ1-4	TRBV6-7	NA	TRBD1	TGTGCCAGCACCGGACAGGGGTATGAAAAACTGTTTTTT	CASTGQGYEKLFF
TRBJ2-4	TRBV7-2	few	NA	TGTGCCAGCAGCTTAGAGGTAACTGCGGCACAACTAGCCAAAAACATTCAGTACTTC	CASSLEVTAAQLAKNIQYF
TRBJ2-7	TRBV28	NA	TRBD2	TGTGCCAGCACCGACGGACTAGCGAACTACGAGCAGTACTTC	CASTDGLANYEQYF
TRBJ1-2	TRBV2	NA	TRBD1	TGTGCCAGCCACCGGGACAGGGCGGGGGGCTACACCTTC	CASHRDRAGGYTF
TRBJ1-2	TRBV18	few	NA	TGTGCCAGCTCACCAAAGAGTCATCCGTATGGCTACACCTTC	CASSPKSHPYGYTF
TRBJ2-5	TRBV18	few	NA	TGTGCCAGCTCGACAGCTCCCTCGACCAGTGAGACCCAGTACTTC	CASSTAPSTSETQYF
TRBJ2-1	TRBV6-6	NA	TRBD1	TGTGCCAGCAGTACAAGACAGGGCCAGGGCAATGAGCAGTTCTTC	CASSTRQGQGNEQFF
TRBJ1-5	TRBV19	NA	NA	TGTGCCAGTGCCAATTGGGGCAATCAGCCCCAGCATTTT	CASANWGNQPQHF
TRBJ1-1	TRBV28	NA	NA	TGTGCCAGCCTTCGAGACGTGAACACTGAAGCTTTCTTT	CASLRDVNTEAFF
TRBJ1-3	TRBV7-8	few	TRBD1	TGTGCCAGCAGCCTCGGGACAGAAGTCTCTCTCTCTGGAAACACCATATATTTT	CASSLGTEVSLSGNTIYF
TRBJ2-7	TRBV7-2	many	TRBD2	TGTGCCAGCAGCTCCAACCGGGGGGTGCGACTAGCGGGGGTGCACTACGAGCAGTACTTC	CASSSNRGVRLAGVHYEQYF
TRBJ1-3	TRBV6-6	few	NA	TGTGCCAGCTTAGCGGGGCCTGGAAACACCATATATTTT	CASLAGPGNTIYF
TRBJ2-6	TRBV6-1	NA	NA	TGTGCCAGCAACACAGTGACGGGGGCCAACGTCCTGACTTTC	CASNTVTGANVLTF
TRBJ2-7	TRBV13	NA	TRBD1	TGTGCCAGCAGTTTAGGGGCAGGGGGCAAGCAGTACTTC	CASSLGAGGKQYF
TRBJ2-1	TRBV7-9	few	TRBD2	TGTGCCAGCAGGACAGTAGCGGGAGGGCCTGAGCAGTTCTTC	CASRTVAGGPEQFF
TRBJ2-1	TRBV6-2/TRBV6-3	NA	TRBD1	TGTGCCAGCAGTTACTCGGGACAGGGGGCTAATGAGCAGTTCTTC	CASSYSGQGANEQFF
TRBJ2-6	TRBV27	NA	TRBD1	TGTGCCAGCAGTTTCAGGGACAGGGAGATCCCTGGGGCCAACGTCCTGACTTTC	CASSFRDREIPGANVLTF
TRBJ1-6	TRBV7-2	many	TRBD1	TGTGCCAGCAGGGGACAGGGGAAGCCACCCCTCCACTTT	CASRGQGKPPLHF
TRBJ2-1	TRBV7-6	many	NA	TGTGCCAGCAGCTTAGTGTCTTGGACAGTTGTGAATGAGCAGTTCTTC	CASSLVSWTVVNEQFF
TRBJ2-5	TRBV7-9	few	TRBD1	TGTGCCAGCACCCCGGACCCCGGACAGGGGGCCGAGACCCAGTACTTC	CASTPDPGQGAETQYF
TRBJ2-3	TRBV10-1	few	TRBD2	TGCGCCAGCAGCAAACTAGCGGTGGTTAGCACAGATACGCAGTATTTT	CASSKLAVVSTDTQYF
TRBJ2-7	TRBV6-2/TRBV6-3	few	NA	TGTGCCAGCAGTTACGGTGGACCCGCTTCCTACGAGCAGTACTTC	CASSYGGPASYEQYF
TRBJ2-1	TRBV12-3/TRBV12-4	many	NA	TGTGCCAGCAGTTTAGGAGGGGCCCCGTACTACAATGAGCAGTTCTTC	CASSLGGAPYYNEQFF
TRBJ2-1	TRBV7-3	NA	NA	TGTGGCAGCAGCTTAGCACACGGAAATGAGCAGTTCTTC	CGSSLAHGNEQFF
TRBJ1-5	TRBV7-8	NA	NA	TGTGCCAGCAGCTCAGGGACCAAGCCCCAGCATTTT	CASSSGTKPQHF
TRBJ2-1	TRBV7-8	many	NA	TGTGCCAGCAGCTTAGGGCGGTCGGATGAGCAGTTCTTC	CASSLGRSDEQFF
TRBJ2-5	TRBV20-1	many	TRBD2	TGCAGTGCTGAGGGGACTAGCGGAGAGACCCAGTACTTC	CSAEGTSGETQYF
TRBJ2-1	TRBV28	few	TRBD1	TGTGCCAGCAGGACGGGACAGGGGGCGCAGGGTGAGCAGTTCTTC	CASRTGQGAQGEQFF
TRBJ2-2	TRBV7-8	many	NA	TGTGCCAGCAGCACGAACCCCAGCCGGTCCGGGGAGCTGTTTTTT	CASSTNPSRSGELFF
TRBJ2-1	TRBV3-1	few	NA	TGTGCCAGCAGCCAAGAGGGGACTCGGAGCTCCTACAATGAGCAGTTCTTC	CASSQEGTRSSYNEQFF
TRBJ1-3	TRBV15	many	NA	TGTGCCACCAGCAGAACGGGGGGTGGAAACACCATATATTTT	CATSRTGGGNTIYF
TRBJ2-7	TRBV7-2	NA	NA	TGTGCCAGCAGCGCGACAGAGAGAGGCGAGCAGTACTTC	CASSATERGEQYF
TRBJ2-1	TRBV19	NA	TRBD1	TGTGCCAGTAGCGAGGGACAGACCTACAATGAGCAGTTCTTC	CASSEGQTYNEQFF
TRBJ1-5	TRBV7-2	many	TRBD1	TGTGCCAGCAGCGTGCGGGGAGACAGGGTTAATGATCAGCCCCAGCATTTT	CASSVRGDRVNDQPQHF
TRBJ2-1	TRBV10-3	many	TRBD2	TGTGCCATCAGTGAGTCGGGGCTAGCGGGAGTTTCCTACAATGAGCAGTTCTTC	CAISESGLAGVSYNEQFF
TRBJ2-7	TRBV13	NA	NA	TGTGCCAGCAGAGGCAAACCCCGTTTGTACGAGCAGTACTTC	CASRGKPRLYEQYF
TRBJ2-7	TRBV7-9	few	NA	TGTGCCAGCAGCCCCCGGGACTCAAACTACGAGCAGTACTTC	CASSPRDSNYEQYF
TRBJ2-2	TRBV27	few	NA	TGTGCCAGCACCCCGCAGGGATGGTTCACCGGGGAGCTGTTTTTT	CASTPQGWFTGELFF
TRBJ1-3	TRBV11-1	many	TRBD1	TGTGCCAGCAGCTTAAACAGGGGCTCCGGAAACACCATATATTTT	CASSLNRGSGNTIYF
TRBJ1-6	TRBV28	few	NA	TGTGCCAGCAGTTTCGGCCCCGAGTCCCTCCACTTT	CASSFGPESLHF
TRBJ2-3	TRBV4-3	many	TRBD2	TGCGCCAGCAGCCGGACGGGAGGGCCCTCGGATACGCAGTATTTT	CASSRTGGPSDTQYF
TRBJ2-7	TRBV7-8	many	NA	TGTGCCAGCAGCTTAGGTGGGGGCGAGCAGTACTTC	CASSLGGGEQYF
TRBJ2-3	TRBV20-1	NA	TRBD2	TGCAGTGCACAAGGAGCTAGCGGGAGCACAGATACGCAGTATTTT	CSAQGASGSTDTQYF
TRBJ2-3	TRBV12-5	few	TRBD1	TGTGCTAGTGGTTCCCAGACAGGGGGAAGGCTTACGCAGTATTTT	CASGSQTGGRLTQYF
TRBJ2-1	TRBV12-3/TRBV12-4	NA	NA	TGTGCCAGCAGTTTAGTTAGCGGCTCTTACTACAATGAGCAGTTCTTC	CASSLVSGSYYNEQFF
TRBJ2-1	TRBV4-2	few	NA	TGTGCCAGCAGCCAAGAACGATTAGCGGACTACAATGAGCAGTTCTTC	CASSQERLADYNEQFF
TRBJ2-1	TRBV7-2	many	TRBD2	TGTGCCAGCAGCTTAGGGGGGGGAGATGAGCAGTTCTTC	CASSLGGGDEQFF
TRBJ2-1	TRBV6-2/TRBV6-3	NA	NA	TGTGCCAGCAGTTACAACCCGCTGGATGAGCAGTTCTTC	CASSYNPLDEQFF
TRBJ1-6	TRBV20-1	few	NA	TGCAGTGCTAGTGTCGGACAGACCTCCTATAATTCACCCCTCCACTTT	CSASVGQTSYNSPLHF
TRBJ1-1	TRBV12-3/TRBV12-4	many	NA	TGTGCCAGCAGTTGGGCAACGATGAACACTGAAGCTTTCTTT	CASSWATMNTEAFF
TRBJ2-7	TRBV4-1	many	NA	TGCGCCAGCAGCCCCGGGGACCTTGGGTTGGGGTCCTACGAGCAGTACTTC	CASSPGDLGLGSYEQYF